The rows below give T cell receptor beta chains drawn from one sample of a study of identical twins. TCRdb itself ran the 5' RACE reads through MiXCR, one entry per CDR3 protein. Of about 530,000 distinct CDR3 sequences listed, roughly 15% are singletons. Another study also made use of these data, one on yellow fever vaccine responses in identical twins.

Specimen: CD4+ T cells sorted from blood. The origin of the receptors is a woman between 18 and 29 years old in good health. Each CDR3 is given with its conserved first and last residue. A D gene is named only where the DNA matches it firmly. For some rows the clone size is stated as once, few or many, or as a class when expanded; others skip it.

>TRBJ2-3|TRBD2|TRBV27|NA
TGTGCCAGCAGTTTATCCCTTCAGCGGGGGCCATTTTTTTACACAGATACGCAGTATTTT
CASSLSLQRGPFFYTDTQYF
>TRBJ2-1|TRBD1|TRBV29-1|NA
TGCAGCGTTGGGGCCAGGGGGCTTTGGGAGCAGTTCTTC
CSVGARGLWEQFF
>TRBJ2-1|TRBD2|TRBV5-1|many
TGTGCCAGCAGTCGGGCGGGAGGCGCCTACAATGAGCAGTTCTTC
CASSRAGGAYNEQFF
>TRBJ1-6|NA|TRBV5-1|NA
TGCGCCAGCAGCCCCAACCTACAGAAGTATTCACCCCTCCACTTT
CASSPNLQKYSPLHF
>TRBJ2-6|NA|TRBV7-8|NA
TGTGCCAGCAGCTTAGTGGTCAGGGGTAGGTCTGGGGCCAACGTCCTGACTTTC
CASSLVVRGRSGANVLTF
>TRBJ2-1|TRBD2|TRBV7-8|few
TGTGCCAGCAGCTTAGAGCGGGGAGACAATGAGCAGTTCTTC
CASSLERGDNEQFF
>TRBJ2-1|NA|TRBV5-1|NA
TGCGCCAGCAGATCCGGGGCAGTGATCAATGAGCAGTTCTTC
CASRSGAVINEQFF
>TRBJ2-4|NA|TRBV5-5|NA
TGTGCCAGCAGCTTGGCCCCTAGCAGGGACATTCAGTACTTC
CASSLAPSRDIQYF
>TRBJ1-1|NA|TRBV12-3/TRBV12-4|few
TGTGCCAGCATTAGGGCGAACACTGAAGCTTTCTTT
CASIRANTEAFF
>TRBJ2-5|NA|TRBV27|many
TGTGCCAGCAGTTTATCTAGGCATCCTATAGAGACCCAGTACTTC
CASSLSRHPIETQYF
>TRBJ2-5|NA|TRBV5-1|few
TGCGCCAGCAGCTTGTTGAACAGCCAAGAGACCCAGTACTTC
CASSLLNSQETQYF
>TRBJ1-1|NA|TRBV12-3/TRBV12-4|many
TGTGCCAGCGGACTTCAGGTGGGGGCTGCTGAAGCTTTCTTT
CASGLQVGAAEAFF
>TRBJ2-1|TRBD2|TRBV5-1|many
TGCGCCAGCAGCCTGAGGACTAGCGGGGGGAGCAATGAGCAGTTCTTC
CASSLRTSGGSNEQFF
>TRBJ1-4|NA|TRBV7-8|few
TGTGCCAGCAGCATGAGACCGGGACCCCATAATGAAAAACTGTTTTTT
CASSMRPGPHNEKLFF
>TRBJ2-1|TRBD1|TRBV27|NA
TGTGCCAGCAGTACTAACCCGTGGACAGGGCGTAGCTTCTTC
CASSTNPWTGRSFF
>TRBJ2-1|NA|TRBV12-3/TRBV12-4|NA
TGTGCCAGCAGTTTAGCTAGGGGTGAGCAGTTCTTC
CASSLARGEQFF
>TRBJ2-3|TRBD1|TRBV5-1|few
TGCGCCAGCAGCTTGGGACAGGGGATGACAGATACGCAGTATTTT
CASSLGQGMTDTQYF
>TRBJ2-5|NA|TRBV4-1|NA
TGCGCCAGCAGCCAAGATGTACTTCCACCACAAGAGACCCAGTACTTC
CASSQDVLPPQETQYF
>TRBJ2-6|TRBD1|TRBV28|NA
TGTGCCAGCAGTCCACCCGGGACAGGTAGCTCTGGGGCCAACGTCCTGACTTTC
CASSPPGTGSSGANVLTF
>TRBJ2-1|NA|TRBV7-9|few
TGTGCCAGCAGCGCGGACTATTACAATGAGCAGTTCTTC
CASSADYYNEQFF
>TRBJ1-2|NA|TRBV14|NA
TGTGCCAGCGGACGGCAAGGGAACTATGGCTACACCTTC
CASGRQGNYGYTF
>TRBJ2-2|NA|TRBV20-1|NA
TGCAGTGCTAGGGGAAGGACAGTTCCCGGGGAGCTGTTTTTT
CSARGRTVPGELFF
>TRBJ2-2|TRBD1|TRBV5-1|few
TGCGCCAGCAGCACAATGACAGGGTTCACCGGGGAGCTGTTTTTT
CASSTMTGFTGELFF
>TRBJ2-4|NA|TRBV27|few
TGTGCCAGCAGCTCTTTTCTAGCCAAAAACATTCAGTACTTC
CASSSFLAKNIQYF
>TRBJ1-3|NA|TRBV12-3/TRBV12-4|NA
TGTGCCAGCAGTCCGCACCTCGGAAACACCATATATTTT
CASSPHLGNTIYF
>TRBJ2-2|NA|TRBV12-3/TRBV12-4|few
TGTGCCAGCAGGGACCGGGGCGCTTGGTCCGCGAACACCGGGGAGCTGTTTTTT
CASRDRGAWSANTGELFF